The 30 T cell receptor beta chains below come from one sample, sequenced in a study of shared clonotypes between healthy human individuals (TCRdb year 2020). The method was the immunoSEQ multiplex PCR assay. In its TCRdb copy, this immuneACCESS table keeps in-frame sequences only and misses some clones. Where compared with another copy, unresolved V genes explain less than half of these, and the others have no known cause. Across this sample there are about half a million clones, with 60% to 85% seen only once. Roughly 13% of the sample comes from the top ten. Source material: PBMCs. These receptors originate from a woman aged 40 to 50 in good health. Some clones in this sample may be carry-over from other donors' samples.

To note about this clone: Within the sample, other DNA sequences also encode this same CDR3. V usage is TRBV6-1 and J usage is TRBJ2-3, with a possible D match to TRBD1 (5 bases). V lost 1 base to trimming and J lost 2 bases, with 10 bases between them. The CDR3 has 15 amino acids. CDR1 and CDR2 from the germline V gene are MNHNS and SASEGT. The CDR3 sequence: CASSEGGRDTDTQYF. The CDR3, as DNA: TGTGCCAGCAGTGAAGGTGGCAGGGACACAGATACGCAGTATTTT.

This sequence joins TRBV7-2 and TRBJ1-5, with D uncertain. Trimming took off 3 bases at V and 1 base at J, with 7 bases between the two ends. Per germline, CDR1 SGHTA and CDR2 FQGNSA. CDR3 size: 14 residues. The CDR3 DNA follows: TGTGCCAGCAGCTTCCCGGGGAGCAATCAGCCCCAGCATTTT. This encodes CASSFPGSNQPQHF.

This clone has more than one count but fewer than ten. The gene calls are TRBV27 and TRBJ1-5; TRBD1 agrees at 8 bases. V shed 5 bases and J 6 bases; nucleotides not matched to a gene: 9. Germline V gene lookup returns CDR1 MNHEY and CDR2 SMNVEV (reference sequence). The CDR3 totals 15 residues. DNA for the CDR3: TGTGCCAGCAGTCCCGGGACAGGAGGCGCTCAGCCCCAGCATTTT. This sequence encodes CASSPGTGGAQPQHF.

The chain carries TRBV21-1 and TRBJ1-5; TRBD1 is the table's D call, not checked against the DNA. TRBV21-1 is termed a pseudogene. The CDR3 is made up of 15 amino acids. CDR3 sequence: CASTFRTGANQPQHF. CDR3 nucleotides: TGTGCCAGCACCTTCCGGACAGGGGCAAATCAGCCCCAGCATTTT.

The gene calls are TRBV5-1 and TRBJ2-5; D possibly uses TRBD1 or TRBD2 (5 bases each). This CDR3 is 14 amino acids long. CDR1 and CDR2 (germline): SGHRS, YFSETQ. V dropped 4 bases and J dropped 1 base, with 11 bases sitting between them. The CDR3 DNA reads TGCGCCAGCAGCGGAGACGGGGCCCAAGAGACCCAGTACTTC. Amino acids: CASSGDGAQETQYF.

This chain joins TRBV28 and TRBJ1-5, with TRBD1 as a possible D gene (5 bases). The CDR3 spans 16 residues. Trimming took off 7 bases at V and 3 bases at J, with 19 bases between the two ends. Germline V gives CDR1 MDHEN, CDR2 SYDVKM. The DNA for the CDR3 is TGTGCCAGCACCTTCAGGGTATTTGGCGTCAATCAGCCCCAGCATTTT. It yields the protein CASTFRVFGVNQPQHF.

This clone showed up just once. This chain joins TRBV5-5 and TRBJ2-7, with a weak D call TRBD2 (7 bases). CDR3 length: 16 residues. Germline CDR1 SGHKS, CDR2 YYEKEE (reference sequence). The CDR3 nucleotides read TGTGCAAGCGGGACCCGGACAGCCGCCGGCTCCTACGAGCAGTACTTC. Protein product: CASGTRTAAGSYEQYF.

With respect to this clone: Possible read error: a much larger clone is one base away. The chain joins TRBV11-1 to TRBJ2-3; D ambiguous. The germline V gene encodes CDR1 SGHAT and CDR2 FQDESV (reference sequence). V was cut by 3 bases and J by 3 bases, with 4 bases left in between. The CDR3 runs 12 residues. CDR3 DNA sequence: TGTGCCAGCAGCTTCGGGACAGATACGCAGTATTTT. It codes for CASSFGTDTQYF.

The genes are TRBV30 and TRBJ2-3; no clear D. The CDR3 totals 11 residues. The germline V and J ends were trimmed by 3 bases and 5 bases, with 6 bases remaining between them. Germline V gene sequence: CDR1 GTSNPN, CDR2 SVGIG (reference sequence). The CDR3 reads CAWRAEDTQYF. DNA of the CDR3: TGTGCCTGGAGGGCGGAAGATACGCAGTATTTT.

Of note for this clone: This specimen includes other DNA sequences encoding the same CDR3. This chain's CDR3 is CASSLPTDTQYF. CDR3 DNA: TGCGCCAGCAGCTTGCCCACAGATACGCAGTATTTT. The chain carries TRBV5-1 and TRBJ2-3, with D hard to call. The CDR3 is 12 amino acids. CDR1 and CDR2 from the germline V gene are SGHRS and YFSETQ. V was trimmed by 1 base and J by 2 bases, leaving 2 bases between them.

As to this clone: One junction end disagrees with the germline gene, perhaps due to a read error. The genes are TRBV29-1 and TRBJ2-1; perhaps TRBD2 as D (5 bases). Per the germline V gene, CDR1 is SQVTM and CDR2 is ANQGSEA. The CDR3 is 14 amino acids. In DNA form, the CDR3 reads TGCAGCGTTGAAGATCTCGGAGAGGGCAATGGGCAGTTCTTC. Its protein is CSVEDLGEGNGQFF.

J is TRBJ1-2 and V is TRBV4-3, with 7 bases identical to TRBD1. Trimming at V came to 0 bases and at J to 8 bases, leaving 3 bases not matched to a gene. Germline loops: CDR1 LGHNA, CDR2 YSLEER. The CDR3 has 13 residues. The CDR3 sequence is CASSQETGLGYTF. CDR3 DNA sequence: TGCGCCAGCAGCCAAGAGACAGGGTTGGGCTACACCTTC.

This clone was picked up one time. The rearrangement joins TRBV5-1 to TRBJ2-7; 7 bases map to TRBD2. Trimming cost V 0 bases and J 0 bases; bases outside gene matches: 3. The CDR3 spans 15 residues. CDR1 SGHRS and CDR2 YFSETQ come from the germline V gene. CDR3: CASSLDGGFSYEQYF. The CDR3, as DNA: TGCGCCAGCAGCTTGGACGGGGGGTTCTCCTACGAGCAGTACTTC.

A note on this clone: This specimen includes other DNA sequences encoding the same CDR3. The V gene is TRBV7-3, the J gene TRBJ1-1, with D maybe TRBD1 (5 bases). The germline V gene has CDR1 SGHTA and CDR2 FQGTGA. The V and J ends lost 6 bases and 5 bases respectively, with 16 bases between them. The CDR3 loop spans 14 amino acids. CDR3 DNA sequence: TGTGCCAGCAGTCTACTGGGGGTGGGGACTGAAGCTTTCTTT. Protein product: CASSLLGVGTEAFF.

This clone was recorded only once. V and J are TRBV18 and TRBJ2-1; D is unclear. The ends were cut back, 6 bases at V and 4 bases at J, with 22 bases in the middle. The CDR3 is 17 residues long. Germline CDR1 is KGHSH and CDR2 is LQKENI. The CDR3 spells CASSRRPPGQNYNEQFF. The CDR3 DNA sequence: TGTGCCAGCTCCCGACGTCCCCCCGGGCAGAATTACAATGAGCAGTTCTTC.

The J gene is TRBJ2-3, the V gene TRBV5-1, with D perhaps TRBD2 (7 bases). V lost 5 bases to trimming and J lost 4 bases, with 17 bases between them. The CDR3 is made up of 15 amino acids. Germline V gene sequence: CDR1 SGHRS, CDR2 YFSETQ. DNA for the CDR3: TGCGCCAGCAGGACCGGGACAAGCGGGGCAGATACGCAGTATTTT. Translating it yields CASRTGTSGADTQYF.

This chain joins TRBV15 and TRBJ2-7; perhaps TRBD1 as D (6 bases). The CDR3 loop spans 17 amino acids. V dropped 0 bases and J dropped 3 bases, with 18 bases sitting between them. CDR1 LNHNV and CDR2 YYDKDF come from the germline V gene (reference sequence). The CDR3 DNA reads TGTGCCACCAGCAGAGATCCGATTGGGACATCCCGCTACGAGCAGTACTTC. This translates into CATSRDPIGTSRYEQYF. Using reference TRBV15 and TRBJ2-7 for the parts outside the CDR3, the full variable domain is DAMVIQNPRYQVTQFGKPVTLSCSQTLNHNVMYWYQQKSSQAPKLLFHYYDKDFNNEADTPDNFQSRRPNTSFCFLDIRSPGLGDTAMYLCATSRDPIGTSRYEQYFGPGTRLTVT.

This clone was seen a handful of times. V is TRBV5-1 and J is TRBJ2-7; 8 nucleotides line up with TRBD1. Germline CDR1 is SGHRS and CDR2 is YFSETQ. This CDR3 comprises 14 residues. With V trimmed by 4 bases and J by 2 bases, 5 bases remained unmatched. In nucleotides, the CDR3 is TGCGCCAGCAGCAAAGGGACAGGAGCCTACGAGCAGTACTTC. Amino acids: CASSKGTGAYEQYF. The variable domain in full, with the rest retrieved from reference TRBV5-1 and TRBJ2-7, is KAGVTQTPRYLIKTRGQQVTLSCSPISGHRSVSWYQQTPGQGLQFLFEYFSETQRNKGNFPGRFSGRQFSNSRSEMNVSTLELGDSALYLCASSKGTGAYEQYFGPGTRLTVT.

V gene TRBV30 combines with J gene TRBJ2-2; 10 bases align to TRBD2. CDR1 and CDR2 from the germline V gene are GTSNPN and SVGIG (reference sequence). The V gene end was trimmed by 2 bases and the J gene end by 1 base; junction bases not matched to a gene: 7. The CDR3 sequence is 17 residues long. The CDR3 DNA follows: TGTGCCTGGAGTTTGGGATGGACTAGCGGGAACACCGGGGAGCTGTTTTTT. Its translation is CAWSLGWTSGNTGELFF.

V gene TRBV28 combines with J gene TRBJ1-2, with no clear D. Germline assignment: CDR1 MDHEN and CDR2 SYDVKM. Deletions cut 5 bases from V and 4 bases from J, with 20 bases between. This CDR3 comprises 16 residues. CDR3 in amino acids: CASSTLLTFGVYGYTF. The CDR3 DNA follows: TGTGCCAGCAGTACCCTTTTGACATTCGGGGTCTATGGCTACACCTTC.

J is TRBJ2-5 and V is TRBV27; 9 bases are shared with TRBD1. Germline V gene sequence: CDR1 MNHEY, CDR2 SMNVEV (reference sequence). J was trimmed by 3 bases and V by 5 bases; bases with no gene match: 4. This CDR3 spans 14 amino acids. CDR3 nucleotides: TGTGCCAGCAGTCAGGACAGGGGAGAAGAGACCCAGTACTTC. Amino acids: CASSQDRGEETQYF.

The genes are TRBV7-9 and TRBJ2-3; weak D call: TRBD2 (6 bases). V lost 0 bases to trimming and J lost 2 bases, with 9 bases between them. Germline CDR1 reads SEHNR; CDR2 reads FQNEAQ (reference sequence). The CDR3 has 15 amino acids. CDR3 sequence reads: CASSLAGGDTDTQYF. DNA for the CDR3: TGTGCCAGCAGCTTAGCGGGAGGTGACACAGATACGCAGTATTTT.

J is TRBJ2-7 and V is TRBV15; the D is unclear. Germline CDR1 and CDR2: LNHNV and YYDKDF (reference sequence). The V and J ends lost 3 bases and 10 bases respectively, with 13 bases between them. This CDR3 comprises 12 residues. The CDR3 spells CATSRDDKTQYF. Written as DNA, the CDR3 is TGTGCCACCAGCAGGGATGACAAAACACAGTACTTC.

This chain joins TRBV5-4 and TRBJ1-2; 12 bases agree with TRBD1. Per the germline V gene, CDR1 is SGHNT and CDR2 is YYREEE (reference sequence). After removal of 5 bases from V and 8 bases from J, the junction contained 10 bases not matched to a gene. This CDR3 contains 15 residues. CDR3 nucleotides: TGTGCCAGCAGAGCCATCGGGACAGGGGGCGTCGGCTACACCTTC. Its protein product is CASRAIGTGGVGYTF. The entire variable domain, with the rest obtained from reference TRBV5-4 and TRBJ1-2, is as follows: ETGVTQSPTHLIKTRGQQVTLRCSSQSGHNTVSWYQQALGQGPQFIFQYYREEENGRGNFPPRFSGLQFPNYSSELNVNALELDDSALYLCASRAIGTGGVGYTFGSGTRLTVV.

The V call is TRBV2, the J call TRBJ2-2, with D uncertain. CDR1 and CDR2 from the germline V gene are SNHLY and FYNNEI. CDR3 size: 15 residues. Trimming left V 6 bases short and J 1 base short, with 12 bases between. In nucleotides, the CDR3 is TGTGCCAGCAGGGACCAGCCCGGGAACACCGGGGAGCTGTTTTTT. It yields the protein CASRDQPGNTGELFF.

CDR3: CASSYSPTGAGEQYF. The CDR3 bases are TGTGCCAGCAGTTACTCGCCGACAGGGGCCGGCGAGCAGTACTTC. The chain couples TRBV6-6 to TRBJ2-7; TRBD1 agrees at 8 bases. The CDR3 has 15 residues. From germline, CDR1 is MNHNY and CDR2 SVGAGI (reference sequence). The V and J ends lost 0 bases and 6 bases, in that order; junction bases with no gene match: 7.

The gene calls are TRBV18 and TRBJ1-1; D gene unclear. The CDR3 spans 12 residues. V lost 2 bases, J lost 8 bases, and 9 bases lay in between. Germline CDR1 and CDR2: KGHSH and LQKENI. The CDR3 DNA is TGTGCCAGCTCACCAACGTCAGGAGAAGCTTTCTTT. Translated, it gives CASSPTSGEAFF.

The chain is built from TRBV7-2 and TRBJ2-7; 11 bases agree with TRBD1. The CDR3 spans 15 residues. V was pared by 5 bases and J by 4 bases, with 7 bases of the junction left unmatched. Germline CDR1 is SGHTA and CDR2 is FQGNSA. The CDR3 sequence: CASSPRTGGAYEQYF. The CDR3 DNA follows: TGTGCCAGCAGCCCACGGACAGGGGGCGCGTACGAGCAGTACTTC.

The CDR3 DNA reads as TGTGCCTGGAGTGTCGAGCGGGAGGCTGAAGATACGCAGTATTTT. It yields the protein CAWSVEREAEDTQYF. V usage is TRBV30 and J usage is TRBJ2-3; 9 bases agree with TRBD2. Unmatched junction bases numbered 6, after V lost 0 bases and J lost 5 bases. This CDR3 comprises 15 residues. Germline-derived CDR1 and CDR2 are GTSNPN and SVGIG (reference sequence).

The V gene is TRBV27, the J gene TRBJ2-3, with D perhaps being TRBD1 or TRBD2 (5 bases each). The V end lost 1 base, the J end lost 4 bases, and 9 bases lay between the germline ends. The CDR3 is 14 residues long. The germline V gene has CDR1 MNHEY and CDR2 SMNVEV (reference sequence). The CDR3 nucleotides read TGTGCCAGCAGTTTATGGGACCTTTCAGATACGCAGTATTTT. Protein sequence: CASSLWDLSDTQYF.